This T cell receptor (beta chain) was found in a study of T cell responses to AZD1222 COVID-19 vaccine. This clone was observed a single time. Profiled with immunoSEQ multiplex PCR; TCRdb holds only in-frame clones, not every one. The data show just over 150,000 clones, with more than 85% seen just once and under 8% held by the top ten. Trimming shortened V by 0 bases and J by 7 bases, and 10 bases separated the two germline ends. This CDR3 contains 13 residues. Germline CDR1 is MNHNS and CDR2 is SASEGT. The input for sequencing was peripheral blood, taken after recovery from COVID-19. This TCR derives from an adult who had recovered from COVID-19. The gene calls are TRBV6-1 and TRBJ2-7; D may be TRBD1 (5 bases). The chain's CDR3 is CASSEATGWEQYF. The CDR3 DNA reads TGTGCCAGCAGTGAAGCCACAGGATGGGAGCAGTACTTC.